This T cell receptor beta chain was sequenced in a study of lymphopenia after photon versus proton radiotherapy (dated by TCRdb to the late 2010s). Describing the broader study: Photon and proton radiation therapy were compared by the study for their immunological effects in patients with gastrointestinal tumors who developed high-grade lymphopenia. A cohort of under 25 patients with gastrointestinal tumors who received either photon or proton therapy and subsequently developed lymphopenia was included. The study aimed to characterize how the two radiation modalities differ in their impact on the immune system. What the research found in general, with its limitations: After the lymphocyte count nadir, repertoires from photon-treated patients showed oligoclonal expansion, particularly of CD8+ Temra cells, and this expansion drove the decline in diversity. The survival association was examined only in patients who died, and the authors described better survival with proton therapy as a possibility, not as a demonstrated result. Across the cohort, among patients who died, a greater drop in TCR diversity after the nadir was inversely correlated with overall survival time. During treatment, patients who received photon therapy lost naive T cells and TCR diversity and gained effector/memory populations, whereas patients who received proton therapy remained relatively stable.

Preparation of the library involved the immunoSEQ multiplex PCR assay. Alongside multiparametric flow cytometry, deep sequencing of rearranged TCR beta loci was used to profile the T cell repertoires. Imported from immuneACCESS, the table was reduced by TCRdb to in-frame sequences with V and J called. These copies leave out some clones; in studies compared against another copy, an unresolved V gene accounts for under half, and the cause of the remainder is not known. This sample lists roughly 53,000 clones; about 83% were detected once. The top ten hold less than 35% of the sample. Concerning this clone: Its antigen remains unidentified. Per-nucleotide qualities are absent, and no much larger clonotype sits a single base away.

Including cysteine and phenylalanine, the CDR3 has 11 amino acids. Only the CDR3 region is kept as DNA, spanning 33 bases read in frame from base 1. The germline V gene encodes CDR1 GTSNPN and CDR2 SVGIG (reference sequence). V was cut back by 1 base and J by 0 bases, leaving a gap of 1 base between them. This clonotype was obtained from a man aged 45-60 years with gastric cancer. The rearranged segments are TRBV30 and TRBJ2-7; the D gene cannot be resolved reliably. The sequencing used peripheral blood, collected from a patient treated with photon-based radiotherapy. Here is the DNA: TGTGCCTGGAGTGACTCCTACGAGCAGTACTTC. Its protein is CAWSDSYEQYF.